Listed below are T cell receptor beta chains from one sample, sequenced in a study of cytomegalovirus exposure and HLA in healthy donors. Libraries were prepared by immunoSEQ multiplex PCR; TCRdb keeps only in-frame clonotypes and omits some of them. The sample holds 120,000 to 150,000 clones. Sequencing input: PBMCs. The receptors derive from a woman between 18 and 29 years old in good health and CMV-seronegative. Each CDR3 is given with its conserved first and last residue. The order of the fields is V gene, D gene, J gene, CDR3 DNA, CDR3 protein. The D gene is left open where the match is weak.

TRBV9,-,TRBJ2-5,TGTGCCAGCAGCCCCCGTCCCAGCCAAGAGACCCAGTACTTC,CASSPRPSQETQYF
TRBV4-1,-,TRBJ1-2,TGCGCCAGCAGCAGGAATCCAGGGAACCCTAACTATGGCTACACCTTC,CASSRNPGNPNYGYTF
TRBV7-2,-,TRBJ1-5,TGTGCCAGCAGCCCAGAGGCCGGAGATCAGCCCCAGCATTTT,CASSPEAGDQPQHF
TRBV7-8,-,TRBJ1-3,TGTGCCAGCAGCTTAACAGGGTCTCCTGGAAACACCATATATTTT,CASSLTGSPGNTIYF
TRBV2,-,TRBJ2-1,TGTGCCAGCAGTTCCATTGAGCAGTTCTTC,CASSSIEQFF
TRBV15,TRBD1,TRBJ1-3,TGTGCCACCAGCAGAGAGCAGGGGGTCTGGGACACCATATATTTT,CATSREQGVWDTIYF
TRBV11-2,TRBD2,TRBJ2-3,TGTGCCAGCAGCCCGATAGCGGGAGTTCGAACAGATACGCAGTATTTT,CASSPIAGVRTDTQYF
TRBV5-1,TRBD2,TRBJ2-3,TGCGCCAGCAGCTTTGGGACTAGCGTCACGGATACGCAGTATTTT,CASSFGTSVTDTQYF
TRBV19,TRBD2,TRBJ2-2,TGTGCCAGTAACCAGCGGGGCGCCGGGGAGCTGTTTTTT,CASNQRGAGELFF
TRBV29-1,-,TRBJ1-1,TGCAGCGTTGGGGCGGGCGCGAACACTGAAGCTTTCTTT,CSVGAGANTEAFF
TRBV7-2,TRBD1,TRBJ1-2,TGTGCCAGCAGCCAGGGACAGGGTGGCTACACCTTC,CASSQGQGGYTF
TRBV18,TRBD1,TRBJ1-6,TGTGCCAGCTCACCCTCGTACCGGGACAGTCATAATTCACCCCTCCACTTT,CASSPSYRDSHNSPLHF
TRBV30,-,TRBJ2-7,TGTGCCTGGAGCCGGGAGTCCGTAGGCTCTCTGATCTTC,CAWSRESVGSLIF
TRBV30,-,TRBJ1-1,TGTGCCTGGAGCGTATTTAAGAACACTGAAGCTTTCTTT,CAWSVFKNTEAFF